The next 20 T cell receptor beta chains were all read from a single sample in a study of identical twins. Using its own MiXCR run on the 5' RACE reads, TCRdb lists one record per CDR3 protein. The table records 500,000 to 700,000 distinct CDR3 sequences, roughly 6.6% of them present only once. These records were also assigned to another study, of yellow fever vaccine responses in identical twins.

The material sequenced was PBMCs. These receptors were obtained from a woman between 18 and 29 years old in good health.

This clonotype was counted many times. CDR3 in amino acids: CASSARVAYGYTF. The CDR3 nucleotides read TGTGCCAGCAGTGCCAGGGTCGCCTATGGCTACACCTTC. This chain joins TRBV12-3 or TRBV12-4 and TRBJ1-2; tentative D call: TRBD1 (5 bases). The CDR3 sequence is 13 residues long. The V end lost 5 bases, the J end lost 4 bases, and 11 bases lay between the germline ends.

The chain links TRBV27 to TRBJ1-4; TRBD1 is a possible D gene (5 bases). The V and J ends lost 3 bases and 4 bases respectively, with 18 bases between them. This CDR3 is built from 17 residues. The V gene's germline CDR1 is MNHEY and CDR2 SMNVEV (reference sequence). CDR3: CASSLTYPGSHNEKLFF. The DNA for the CDR3 is TGTGCCAGCAGTTTGACCTACCCAGGGTCCCATAATGAAAAACTGTTTTTT.

The CDR3 bases are TGCAGTGCTAGAGACACGAGTCAGTTCTTC. Protein sequence: CSARDTSQFF. The gene calls are TRBV20-1 and TRBJ2-1, with D unclear. With 0 bases removed from V and 13 bases from J, the gap between germline ends came to 7 bases. Germline CDR1 and CDR2: DFQATT and SNEGSKA (reference sequence). This CDR3 region has 10 residues.

V gene TRBV20-1 combines with J gene TRBJ1-5; maybe TRBD1 (6 bases). The ends were cut back, 0 bases at V and 2 bases at J, with 17 bases in the middle. This CDR3 comprises 17 residues. Per germline, CDR1 DFQATT and CDR2 SNEGSKA (reference sequence). Here the CDR3 DNA reads TGCAGTGCTAGAGATTTGGGGGCCGGGGTTGGCAATCAGCCCCAGCATTTT. This gives the protein CSARDLGAGVGNQPQHF.

This clonotype was counted between two and nine times. The rearrangement uses TRBV2 and TRBJ1-5; maybe TRBD1 (5 bases). CDR3 length equals 15 residues. Trimming took off 8 bases at V and 4 bases at J, with 18 bases between the two ends. The germline gives CDR1 SNHLY, CDR2 FYNNEI. CDR3 residues: CASSKDNLGNQPQHF. In DNA, the CDR3 is TGTGCCAGCTCTAAGGACAACCTCGGGAATCAGCCCCAGCATTTT.

The CDR3: CSAPGTGPYNEQFF. The CDR3 DNA reads as TGCAGTGCACCCGGGACGGGACCCTACAATGAGCAGTTCTTC. The rearrangement uses TRBV20-1 and TRBJ2-1; D assignment may be TRBD1 or TRBD2 (5 bases each). CDR1 and CDR2 (germline): DFQATT, SNEGSKA (reference sequence). The CDR3 spans 14 residues. Trimming shortened V by 6 bases and J by 2 bases, and 14 bases separated the two germline ends.

This clonotype was seen more than once but under ten times. J is TRBJ2-1 and V is TRBV27; D not certain. V shed 7 bases and J shed 10 bases, with 17 bases lying between them. CDR1 and CDR2 (germline): MNHEY, SMNVEV (reference sequence). The CDR3 has 13 amino acids. CDR3 in amino acids: CASTPGRLSEQFF. CDR3 bases: TGTGCCAGCACCCCGGGTAGACTGTCCGAGCAGTTCTTC.

This clonotype has a handful of counts. CDR3 in DNA: TGTGCCAGCAGTTATAACCGGAGGGCCTTCTACAATGAGCAGTTCTTC. This translates into CASSYNRRAFYNEQFF. V usage is TRBV12-3 or TRBV12-4 and J usage is TRBJ2-1; possibly TRBD2 for D (6 bases). V was pared by 4 bases and J by 3 bases, with 16 bases between. This CDR3 is built from 16 residues.

This clonotype was picked up many times. The chain recombines TRBV12-3 or TRBV12-4 with TRBJ2-7; D gene uncertain. Between the trimmed V and J ends, which lost 5 bases and 2 bases, there was a span of 7 bases. CDR3 length equals 12 residues. CDR3 amino acids: CASSLYAYEQYF. CDR3 DNA sequence: TGTGCCAGCAGTCTCTACGCCTACGAGCAGTACTTC.

This chain connects TRBV29-1 to TRBJ2-5; D possibly corresponds to TRBD2 (5 bases). This CDR3 has 12 residues. Germline assignment: CDR1 SQVTM and CDR2 ANQGSEA. V lost 5 bases and J lost 2, with 9 bases in between. As DNA, the CDR3 is TGCAGCGTTAGGACTTCTCAAGAGACCCAGTACTTC. Its translation is CSVRTSQETQYF.

This clonotype was detected only a few times. The chain recombines TRBV7-6 with TRBJ2-1; D is possibly TRBD1 or TRBD2 (5 bases each). The V and J ends lost 5 bases and 7 bases respectively, with 18 bases between them. This CDR3 is built from 15 residues. CDR1 is SGHVS, CDR2 FNYEAQ, per germline. This CDR3 is CASSQIGRGANEQFF. In DNA, the CDR3 is TGTGCCAGCAGCCAAATTGGCAGAGGGGCAAATGAGCAGTTCTTC.

The gene calls are TRBV19 and TRBJ2-1; 7 bases are shared with TRBD1. The length of the CDR3 is 16 residues. CDR1 and CDR2 (germline): LNHDA, SQIVND (reference sequence). With V trimmed by 3 bases and J by 3 bases, 8 bases remained unmatched. The CDR3: CASSITSGQYYNEQFF. The CDR3 nucleotides are TGTGCCAGTAGTATTACTTCGGGACAGTACTACAATGAGCAGTTCTTC.

This clonotype was detected many times. The V and J genes are TRBV20-1 and TRBJ1-6; 8 bases are shared with TRBD1. Losses at the gene ends were 1 base for V and 6 bases for J; bases not matched to a gene: 8. Germline V gene data show CDR1 as DFQATT and CDR2 as SNEGSKA (reference sequence). This CDR3 is 16 amino acids long. The CDR3 protein is CSARGAQGALNSPLHF. The CDR3 bases are TGCAGTGCTAGAGGGGCTCAGGGGGCGCTTAATTCACCCCTCCACTTT.

In this sample, this clonotype turned up many times. The chain combines TRBV11-2 with TRBJ2-6, with 9 positions matching TRBD1. The CDR3 is made up of 19 amino acids. The germline V gene has CDR1 SGHAT and CDR2 FQNNGV. V trimming: 1 base; J trimming: 0 bases; junction bases outside the gene matches: 7. The CDR3 spells CASSLGDRDQYSGANVLTF. CDR3 coding DNA: TGTGCCAGCAGCTTAGGGGACAGGGATCAATACTCTGGGGCCAACGTCCTGACTTTC.

This clonotype was seen only a few times. The rearrangement uses TRBV12-3 or TRBV12-4 and TRBJ2-5; TRBD2 is a possible D gene (5 bases). V lost 8 bases and J 5 bases, leaving 18 bases between the germline ends. This CDR3 is built from 14 residues. CDR3: CASGLRGSGETQYF. The CDR3 nucleotides read TGTGCCAGCGGGTTGAGAGGGAGTGGTGAGACCCAGTACTTC.

The chain joins TRBV6-5 to TRBJ1-4; TRBD1 might be the D (5 bases). The CDR3 runs 15 residues. Germline-derived CDR1 and CDR2 are MNHEY and SVGAGI. Trimming pared 5 bases from V and 8 bases from J, leaving 18 bases between. The CDR3 sequence: CASSNPGGMREKLFF. In nucleotides, the CDR3 is TGTGCCAGCAGTAACCCGGGGGGGATGAGAGAAAAACTGTTTTTT.

This clonotype was seen ten or more times. The chain carries TRBV6-1 and TRBJ2-1; TRBD2 matches at 9 bases. The CDR3 runs 14 residues. Looked up from germline, CDR1 is MNHNS and CDR2 is SASEGT. The junction had 7 bases not matched to a gene; V was cut back by 7 bases and J by 6 bases. The CDR3 region has the DNA TGTGCCAGCAAAGCGGGGGGCACCTCCAATGAGCAGTTCTTC. It codes for CASKAGGTSNEQFF.

This clonotype was detected a few times. This rearrangement joins TRBV28 to TRBJ2-1, with D hard to call. Germline V lookup: CDR1 MDHEN, CDR2 SYDVKM. The CDR3 covers 14 residues. V lost 6 bases and J 6 bases, leaving 15 bases between the germline ends. The CDR3 reads CASRLGSIRNEQFF. The CDR3 DNA follows: TGTGCCAGCAGACTGGGCAGCATCCGCAATGAGCAGTTCTTC.

This clonotype was counted at least ten times. The chain is built from TRBV6-6 and TRBJ1-5, with D possibly being TRBD1 (5 bases). Germline CDR1 and CDR2: MNHNY and SVGAGI (reference sequence). Trimming removed 7 bases at V and 6 bases at J, with 13 bases between. The CDR3 loop spans 13 amino acids. The chain's CDR3 is CASTNGGVQPQHF. CDR3 sequence (DNA): TGTGCCAGCACCAACGGGGGGGTTCAGCCCCAGCATTTT.

This clonotype occurred many times. The genes are TRBV4-1 and TRBJ1-2; tentative D call: TRBD1 (5 bases). This CDR3 region has 15 residues. Germline values: CDR1 MGHRA, CDR2 YSYEKL. The V end lost 1 base, the J end lost 1 base, and 10 bases lay between the germline ends. CDR3 residues: CASSQVQAFNYGYTF. As DNA, the CDR3 is TGCGCCAGCAGCCAAGTACAGGCATTTAACTATGGCTACACCTTC.